The clone carrying this T cell receptor (beta chain) was counted only a few times. Likely a read error: the CDR3 ends without its conserved phenylalanine or tryptophan. The authors took blood RNA from unsorted whole blood and also extracted germline DNA. These data come from a study of tumor-infiltrating lymphocytes in primary liver carcinoma. The CDR3 spans 14 residues. Trimming removed 7 bases from V and 6 bases from J, with 18 bases in between. The authors made TCR beta cDNA from 400 to 600 ng total RNA with a constant-region primer. Slightly modified ARM-PCR served as the procedure for the TCR beta libraries. These libraries came from three rounds of nested multiplex PCR. The first two PCR rounds, approximately 10 cycles each, used TRBV1-TRBV30 forward primers and a C-beta reverse primer. TCRdb reanalysed the multiplex PCR reads using MiXCR and keeps one entry per CDR3 protein. The sample yields some 320,000 distinct CDR3 sequences, approximately 60% seen once.

Sequencing was carried out using peripheral blood. The chain recombines TRBV12-3 or TRBV12-4 with TRBJ1-1, with D uncertain. The sequence came from a man aged 35 to 55 with primary liver carcinoma and hepatitis B virus infection. The CDR3 DNA is TGTGCCAGCACCCCGGGTCTAACTGTCGCTGAAGCTTTCTTA. Protein sequence: CASTPGLTVAEAFL.